One and the same sample provided the 6 T cell receptor beta chains below, sequenced in a study of OX40 agonist ivuxolimab in advanced cancers. The method was immunoSEQ multiplex PCR; TCRdb's version includes in-frame clones alone and lacks a portion of them. Of tens of thousands of clones in the sample, roughly 91% were seen once. Material: CD4+ or CD8+ T cells sorted from blood, obtained in a trial of the OX40 agonist ivuxolimab. The origin of the receptors is an adult with an advanced solid tumor such as melanoma, head and neck, liver or kidney cancer.

The chain joins TRBV2 to TRBJ2-7; TRBD1 is a possible D gene (6 bases). Trimming removed 6 bases at V and 2 bases at J, with 8 bases between. CDR3 size: 12 residues. Germline V gene lookup returns CDR1 SNHLY and CDR2 FYNNEI. CDR3 loop: CASRRTAYEQYF. For the CDR3, the DNA is TGTGCCAGCAGAAGGACAGCCTACGAGCAGTACTTC.

The chain recombines TRBV5-1 with TRBJ2-1; a weak D match, TRBD1 (6 bases). The CDR3 is 15 residues long. Germline values: CDR1 SGHRS, CDR2 YFSETQ. V was shortened by 0 bases and J by 7 bases, with 14 bases between the two germline ends. The CDR3 nucleotides are TGCGCCAGCAGCTTGGAAGTCGCCCAGGGGAATGAGCAGTTCTTC. This codes for CASSLEVAQGNEQFF.

CDR3 region: CASSLVRTPGSGNTIYF. CDR3 DNA sequence: TGTGCCAGCAGCTTGGTAAGAACACCAGGTTCTGGAAACACCATATATTTT. The chain employs TRBV5-6 and TRBJ1-3, with D unclear. The CDR3 runs 17 residues. Germline CDR1 reads SGHDT; CDR2 reads YYEEEE. The V end lost 0 bases, the J end lost 1 base, and 14 bases lay between the germline ends.

This chain joins TRBV7-9 and TRBJ2-5; 8 bases match TRBD1. The CDR3 is 15 residues long. Germline loops: CDR1 SEHNR, CDR2 FQNEAQ (reference sequence). V shed 5 bases and J 4 bases; nucleotides not matched to a gene: 9. The CDR3 reads CASSQYRGVRETQYF. The CDR3 coding sequence is TGTGCCAGCAGCCAATACAGGGGGGTTCGAGAGACCCAGTACTTC.

The chain links TRBV4-2 to TRBJ1-2, with 12 bases aligning to TRBD1. Germline assignment: CDR1 LGHNA and CDR2 YNFKEQ. The CDR3 is 16 amino acids. V lost 5 bases, J lost 4 bases, and 8 bases stayed unmatched. CDR3 amino acids: CASSKGQGANRYGYTF. Written as DNA, the CDR3 is TGTGCCAGCAGCAAGGGACAGGGGGCTAATCGCTATGGCTACACCTTC.

V gene TRBV4-2 combines with J gene TRBJ2-1, with D maybe TRBD2 (7 bases). The CDR3 length is 16 residues. Germline assignment: CDR1 LGHNA and CDR2 YNFKEQ. Trimming pared 4 bases from V and 2 bases from J, leaving 15 bases between. Here the CDR3 DNA reads TGTGCCAGCAGCCGATCAGGGGCGGGGGCCTACAATGAGCAGTTCTTC. Its protein is CASSRSGAGAYNEQFF.